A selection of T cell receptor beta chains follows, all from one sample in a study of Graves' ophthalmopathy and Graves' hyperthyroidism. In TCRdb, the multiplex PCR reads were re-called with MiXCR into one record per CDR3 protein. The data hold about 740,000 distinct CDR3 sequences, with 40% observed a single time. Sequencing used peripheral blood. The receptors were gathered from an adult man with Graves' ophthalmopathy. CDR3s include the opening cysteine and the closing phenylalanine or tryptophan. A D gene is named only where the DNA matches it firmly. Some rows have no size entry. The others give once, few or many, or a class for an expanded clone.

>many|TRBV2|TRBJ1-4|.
CASSEPPLRTSVKKLFF
TGTGCCAGCAGTGAACCCCCCCTCAGGACCTCCGTAAAAAAACTGTTTTTT
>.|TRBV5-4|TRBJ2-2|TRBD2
CASSSLAGASNTGELFF
TGTGCCAGCAGTTCACTAGCGGGGGCTTCGAACACCGGGGAGCTGTTTTTT
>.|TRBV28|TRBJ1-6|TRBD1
CASSFGQGRSPLHF
TGTGCCAGCAGTTTCGGACAGGGAAGGTCACCCCTCCACTTT
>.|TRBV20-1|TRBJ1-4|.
CSATKTGSHEKLFF
TGCAGTGCTACCAAGACCGGGAGTCATGAAAAACTGTTTTTT
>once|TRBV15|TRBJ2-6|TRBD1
CATSREGGIGANVLTF
TGTGCCACCAGCAGGGAAGGGGGCATCGGGGCCAACGTCCTGACTTTC
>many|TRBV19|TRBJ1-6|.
CASSIMNSPLHF
TGTGCCAGTAGTATTATGAATTCACCCCTCCACTTT
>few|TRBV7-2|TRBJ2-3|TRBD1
CASSWDREPDTQYF
TGTGCCAGCAGCTGGGACAGGGAGCCGGATACGCAGTATTTT
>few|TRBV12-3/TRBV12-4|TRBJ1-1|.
CASSSRQGLRREAFF
TGTGCCAGCAGTTCCCGTCAGGGGCTAAGGCGAGAAGCTTTCTTT
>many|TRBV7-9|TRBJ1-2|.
CASSPRRGEGYTF
TGTGCCAGCAGCCCAAGGCGAGGGGAGGGCTACACCTTC
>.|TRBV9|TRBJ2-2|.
CASSMRGDGTGELFF
TGTGCCAGTAGTATGCGGGGAGACGGCACCGGGGAGCTGTTTTTT